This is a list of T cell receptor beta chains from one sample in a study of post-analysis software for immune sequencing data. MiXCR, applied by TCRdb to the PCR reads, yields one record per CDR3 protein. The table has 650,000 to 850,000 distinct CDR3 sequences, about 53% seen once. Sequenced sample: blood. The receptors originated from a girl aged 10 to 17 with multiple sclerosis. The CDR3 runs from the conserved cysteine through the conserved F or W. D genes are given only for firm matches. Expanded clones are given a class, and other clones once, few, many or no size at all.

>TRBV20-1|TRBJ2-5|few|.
TGCAGTGCTTGGGACCCAAATCAAGAGACCCAGTACTTC
CSAWDPNQETQYF
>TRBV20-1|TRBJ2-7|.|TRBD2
TGCAGTGCTAGAGGGGTCCTAGCGGGGGCCTACGAGCAGTACTTC
CSARGVLAGAYEQYF
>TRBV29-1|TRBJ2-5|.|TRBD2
TGCAGCGTCCCAGGGACTAGCGGGAGGTCCGGGGAGACCCAGTACTTC
CSVPGTSGRSGETQYF
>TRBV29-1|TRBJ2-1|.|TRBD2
TGCAGCGTTCCCCCTCGAGGGACTAGCGGCTACAATGAGCAGTTCTTC
CSVPPRGTSGYNEQFF
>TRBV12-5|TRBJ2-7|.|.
TGTGCTAGTGGTTCCCGGGACGGCCTTAATGAGCAGTACTTC
CASGSRDGLNEQYF
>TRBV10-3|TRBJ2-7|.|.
TGTGCCATCAGTGAGTCGGGAGGGAAGGGGGCGTACGAGCAGTACTTC
CAISESGGKGAYEQYF
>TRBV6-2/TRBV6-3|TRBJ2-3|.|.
TGTGCCAGCAGTTACTCGGTCGATACGCAGTATTTT
CASSYSVDTQYF
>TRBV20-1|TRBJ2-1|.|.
TGCAGTGCTAGCCGGACCCAGTCCTACAATGAGCAGTTCTTC
CSASRTQSYNEQFF
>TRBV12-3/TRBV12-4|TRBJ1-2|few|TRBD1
TGTGCCAGCAGATACCCCGGACAGGGGGAGGCTGGCTACACCTTC
CASRYPGQGEAGYTF
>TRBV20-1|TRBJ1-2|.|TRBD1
TGCAGTGCTACTCGGACAGGGAACTATGGCTACACCTTC
CSATRTGNYGYTF
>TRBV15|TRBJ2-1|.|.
TGTGCCACCAGCAGAGAAGGCCCCATTGAGCAGTTCTTC
CATSREGPIEQFF
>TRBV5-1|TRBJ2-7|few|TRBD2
TGCGCCAGCACACTGGGGGAGGGACGGACCTACGAGCAGTACTTC
CASTLGEGRTYEQYF
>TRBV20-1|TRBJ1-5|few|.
TGCAGTGCTAGAGATCCTGGGGTGTCGGGTCAGCCCCAGCATTTT
CSARDPGVSGQPQHF
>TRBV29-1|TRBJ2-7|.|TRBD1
TGCAGCGTAAAAGACAGGGGGCGAATCTACGAGCAGTACTTC
CSVKDRGRIYEQYF
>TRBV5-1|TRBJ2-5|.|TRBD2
TGCGCCAGCAGCCCGGGACTAGCGTCCTACAATGAGCAGTACTTC
CASSPGLASYNEQYF
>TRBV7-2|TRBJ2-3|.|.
TGTGCCAGCAGCATAGGGGACGGACGGAGGGGAGATACGCAGTATTTT
CASSIGDGRRGDTQYF
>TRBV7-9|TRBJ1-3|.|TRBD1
TGTGCCAGCAACGTTGGGACAGGGGGCTCTGGAAACACCATATATTTT
CASNVGTGGSGNTIYF
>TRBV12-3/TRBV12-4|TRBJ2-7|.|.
TGTGCCAGCAGTTTAGCGACACGAAACTACGAGCAGTACTTC
CASSLATRNYEQYF
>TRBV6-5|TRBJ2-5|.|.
TGTGCCAGCAGTCCTTCTCAAAATGAGCAGTACTTC
CASSPSQNEQYF
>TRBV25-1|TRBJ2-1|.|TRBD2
TGTGCCAGCAGTCCTTGGACTAGCGGTCAAGAGCAGTTCTTC
CASSPWTSGQEQFF
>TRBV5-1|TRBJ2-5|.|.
TGCGCCAGCGGCAGGGACCTCCGACAAGAGACCCAGTACTTC
CASGRDLRQETQYF
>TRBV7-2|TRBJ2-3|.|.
TGTGCCAGCAGCTACGGTTTGTTCACAGATACGCAGTATTTT
CASSYGLFTDTQYF
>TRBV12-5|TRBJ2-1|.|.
TGTGCTAGTGGTTTGGTACTATTCAATGAGCAGTTCTTC
CASGLVLFNEQFF
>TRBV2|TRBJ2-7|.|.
TGTGCCAGCAGTGAAGGAAGGGCTCCCTACGAGCAGTACTTC
CASSEGRAPYEQYF
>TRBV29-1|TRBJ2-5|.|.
TGCAGCGTACTCGACGGAGAGACCCAGTACTTC
CSVLDGETQYF
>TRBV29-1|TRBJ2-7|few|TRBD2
TGCAGCGTTGGGGGGGGGATCTCCTACGAGCAGTACTTC
CSVGGGISYEQYF
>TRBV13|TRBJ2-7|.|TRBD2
TGTGCCAGCAGCTTAAGGTACGGGAGGGAGTCCTACGAGCAGTACTTC
CASSLRYGRESYEQYF
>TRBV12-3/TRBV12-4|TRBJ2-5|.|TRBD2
TGTGCCAGCAGTCCTACTAGCGGGGAAGAGACCCAGTACTTC
CASSPTSGEETQYF
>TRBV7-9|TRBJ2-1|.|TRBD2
TGTGCCAGCAGGAGAGCGGGAGGGGTCAATGAGCAGTTCTTC
CASRRAGGVNEQFF
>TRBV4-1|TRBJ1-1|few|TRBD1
TGCGCCAGCAGCCAAGGGACAGGGGGGGTCACTGAAGCTTTCTTT
CASSQGTGGVTEAFF
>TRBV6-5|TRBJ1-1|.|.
TGTGCCAGCAGTTCCCCGGCTGACACAGGGGAAGCTTTCTTT
CASSSPADTGEAFF
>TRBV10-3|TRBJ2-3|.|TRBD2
TGTGCCATCAGTGAATTAGGCGGGGGGGACACAGATACGCAGTATTTT
CAISELGGGDTDTQYF
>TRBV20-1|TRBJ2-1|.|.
TGCAGTGCTTTCATGACCAGCGGGTCGCCCATGGGGCAGTTCTTC
CSAFMTSGSPMGQFF
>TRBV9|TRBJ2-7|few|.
TGTGCCAGCAGCGTAGTCGCGGTGGGCCACGAGCAGTACTTC
CASSVVAVGHEQYF
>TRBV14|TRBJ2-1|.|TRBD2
TGTGCCAGCAGCCAAGTTCGATCACTGGCGGGAGTGGAGCAGTTCTTC
CASSQVRSLAGVEQFF
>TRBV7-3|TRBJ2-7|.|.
TGTGCCAGCGTAGGGAAGGGAACCTACGAGCAGTACTTC
CASVGKGTYEQYF
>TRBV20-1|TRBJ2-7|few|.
TGCAGTGGAGGGGGTGGCCCCTACGAGCAGTACTTC
CSGGGGPYEQYF
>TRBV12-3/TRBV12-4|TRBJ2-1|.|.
TGTGCCAGCAGTGGGGGGACGGTCTACAATGAGCAGTTCTTC
CASSGGTVYNEQFF
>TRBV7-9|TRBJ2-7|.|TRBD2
TGTGCCAGCAGCTCTATCGGGACTAGCGGGCCGTACAATGAGCAGTACTTC
CASSSIGTSGPYNEQYF